This T cell receptor beta chain was captured in a study of T cells in Graves' hyperthyroidism and ophthalmopathy. On the study more broadly: Pretreatment peripheral blood was obtained at initial diagnosis.

To note about this clonotype: The antigen remains unidentified.

Study-level points and caveats: Researchers report that a 13 V-J model separated ophthalmopathy from stable hyperthyroidism.

On the basis of clinical symptoms, serum thyroxine and TRAb, thyroid ultrasound and orbital computed tomography, diagnoses were made. It was RNA transcripts that yielded the amplified TCR beta CDR3 regions. The primer set for the first-round RT-PCR of the TCR CDR3 was HTBI. TCRdb redid the calling of the multiplex PCR reads with MiXCR, one entry per CDR3 protein. The sample consists of nearly 750,000 distinct CDR3 sequences, under 45% of them appearing once. The sequenced sample consisted of blood. The TCR was taken from a woman aged 35 to 49 with Graves' hyperthyroidism.

The CDR3 protein is CSLQGNTEAFF. In DNA form, the CDR3 reads TGCAGCTTACAGGGCAACACTGAAGCTTTCTTT. This chain joins TRBV29-1 and TRBJ1-1, with a tentative D call TRBD1 (6 bases). With 8 bases removed from V and 2 bases from J, the gap between germline ends came to 9 bases. The CDR3 length is 11 residues. CDR1 is SQVTM and CDR2 is ANQGSEA in the germline V gene.